What follows are 11 T cell receptor beta chains derived from one specimen sequenced in a study of blood T cell repertoires in COVID-19 (dated by TCRdb to between 2020 and 2021). Library method: the immunoSEQ multiplex PCR assay. Held by TCRdb, this immuneACCESS table contains in-frame sequences only and omits some clones. Under half of the omission traces to an unresolved V gene where checked; the cause of the rest is unknown. This sample comprises roughly 220,000 clones, more than 70% of them detected only once. 3.5% to 5.5% of the sample lies in the top ten. The sequenced material came from PBMCs or T cells enriched from blood (not recorded which). These receptors were collected from a man aged 25-45 years with acute COVID-19.

This clone was counted only a few times. The V and J genes are TRBV2 and TRBJ2-5; 7 nucleotides agree with TRBD2. This CDR3 has 15 residues. Germline CDR1 and CDR2: SNHLY and FYNNEI. V gave up 4 bases and J gave up 4 bases; unmatched junction bases: 9. The CDR3 loop reads CASSVLRGGTETQYF. The CDR3 DNA follows: TGTGCCAGCAGTGTCCTCCGCGGGGGAACAGAGACCCAGTACTTC.

The chain carries TRBV5-3 and TRBJ1-1, with 10 bases that match TRBD1. TRBV5-3 has ORF status, its function being uncertain. The V and J ends lost 4 bases and 1 base, in that order; junction bases with no gene match: 7. The CDR3 contains 16 residues. The CDR3 bases are TGTGCCAGAAGCCTGACAGGGGGCGTCGGGAACACTGAAGCTTTCTTT. This encodes CARSLTGGVGNTEAFF.

The rearrangement links TRBV21-1 to TRBJ2-7; the table gives TRBD2 as D, unverified against the DNA. TRBV21-1 is noted as a pseudogene. CDR3 size: 18 residues. The CDR3 region has the DNA TGTGCCAGCAGCCACTCGGCGAACGAGGGAAATCAGCCCTACGAGCAGTACTTC. It codes for CASSHSANEGNQPYEQYF.

This clone came up once. The V call is TRBV7-2, the J call TRBJ1-1, with D perhaps TRBD1 (5 bases). This CDR3 has 13 residues. The germline V gene has CDR1 SGHTA and CDR2 FQGNSA. Trimming shortened V by 5 bases and J by 6 bases, and 13 bases separated the two germline ends. The CDR3: CASSPRDSAEAFF. As DNA, the CDR3 is TGTGCCAGCAGCCCGAGAGACAGTGCTGAAGCTTTCTTT.

The chain carries TRBV5-4 and TRBJ2-5; tentatively, D is TRBD1 (6 bases). Germline V gene lookup returns CDR1 SGHNT and CDR2 YYREEE (reference sequence). This CDR3 contains 14 residues. V dropped 1 base and J dropped 5 bases, with 12 bases sitting between them. The CDR3 region is CASSLPGDMETQYF. Written as DNA, the CDR3 is TGTGCCAGCAGCTTGCCAGGGGACATGGAGACCCAGTACTTC.

A few counts support this clone. The chain has TRBV2 and TRBJ2-7, with D perhaps TRBD2 (7 bases). The CDR3 has 13 amino acids. The ends were cut back, 8 bases at V and 7 bases at J, with 18 bases in the middle. The germline CDR1 and CDR2 sequences are SNHLY and FYNNEI. CDR3 nucleotides: TGTGCCAGCCATCGGCGGGGGCCGCGGGAGCAGTACTTC. Its protein is CASHRRGPREQYF.

The CDR3 loop is CAISAGQGNTEAFF. The CDR3 DNA follows: TGTGCCATCAGCGCGGGACAGGGGAACACTGAAGCTTTCTTT. V usage is TRBV10-3 and J usage is TRBJ1-1; 9 nucleotides line up with TRBD1. Trimming took 6 bases from V and 1 from J; bases not matched to a gene: 3. In germline, CDR1 is ENHRY, CDR2 SYGVKD. The CDR3 has 14 amino acids.

This clone appeared once. The chain carries TRBV10-3 and TRBJ2-5, with 9 nucleotides matching TRBD1. Trimming removed 4 bases from V and 4 bases from J; junction bases left unmatched: 4. CDR1 and CDR2 from the germline V gene are ENHRY and SYGVKD. This CDR3 region has 14 residues. The CDR3, as DNA: TGTGCCATCAGTGGACAGGGGGGATCAGAGACCCAGTACTTC. Translating gives CAISGQGGSETQYF.

Notes on this clone: Within the sample, other DNA sequences also encode this same CDR3. V gene TRBV5-1 combines with J gene TRBJ2-2, with 9 bases identical to TRBD1. The ends lost 4 bases at V and 5 bases at J; junction bases unmatched: 6. Germline-derived CDR1 and CDR2 are SGHRS and YFSETQ. The CDR3 extends over 15 amino acids. The CDR3 region is CASSLQGAGTGELFF. In nucleotides, the CDR3 is TGCGCCAGCAGCCTACAGGGGGCGGGTACCGGGGAGCTGTTTTTT. Full variable domain (rest looked up from reference TRBV5-1 and TRBJ2-2): KAGVTQTPRYLIKTRGQQVTLSCSPISGHRSVSWYQQTPGQGLQFLFEYFSETQRNKGNFPGRFSGRQFSNSRSEMNVSTLELGDSALYLCASSLQGAGTGELFFGEGSRLTVL.

The V gene is TRBV20-1, the J gene TRBJ1-5; D is undetermined. The germline V and J ends were trimmed by 3 bases and 2 bases, with 11 bases remaining between them. The CDR3 runs 14 residues. The germline CDR1 and CDR2 sequences are DFQATT and SNEGSKA (reference sequence). In nucleotides, the CDR3 is TGCAGTGCTAGTCCAAGCGGCGGCAATCAGCCCCAGCATTTT. It encodes CSASPSGGNQPQHF.

This rearrangement joins TRBV6-5 to TRBJ2-3, with 12 bases fitting TRBD1. Trimming removed 8 bases from V and 3 bases from J; junction bases left unmatched: 3. CDR3 length equals 14 residues. Germline V lookup: CDR1 MNHEY, CDR2 SVGAGI. The CDR3 DNA reads TGTGCCAGCGGGGACAGGGGGCGGACAGATACGCAGTATTTT. As protein: CASGDRGRTDTQYF.